Listed here are 18 T cell receptor beta chains from one sample, sequenced in a study of CD8 T cells in Susac syndrome. With random hexamers, 0.5 to 1 ug RNA was reverse transcribed. One entry per CDR3 protein, called by TCRdb with MiXCR from the immunoSEQ multiplex PCR reads. The data show fewer than 150,000 distinct CDR3 sequences, roughly 95% seen once. Material: CD4+ T cells from PBMCs. The receptors shown here come from a human donor in good health.

This clonotype appeared a single time. V gene TRBV7-9 combines with J gene TRBJ2-3, with D perhaps matching TRBD1 or TRBD2 (5 bases each). The CDR3 is 15 amino acids. Germline V gives CDR1 SEHNR, CDR2 FQNEAQ (reference sequence). V gave up 4 bases and J gave up 4 bases, with 15 bases separating them. This CDR3 reads CASSSRDGTPDTQYF. CDR3 DNA sequence: TGTGCCAGCAGCTCCCGGGACGGGACCCCAGATACGCAGTATTTT.

The chain combines TRBV27 with TRBJ1-2, with 9 bases lining up with TRBD1. The germline V gene encodes CDR1 MNHEY and CDR2 SMNVEV (reference sequence). V lost 7 bases to trimming and J lost 4 bases; unmatched junction nucleotides: 16. This CDR3 has 17 residues. The CDR3 spells CASKLTSQGAGVYGYTF. The CDR3 DNA sequence: TGTGCCAGCAAGTTAACCTCACAGGGGGCTGGGGTCTATGGCTACACCTTC.

This clonotype was seen a single time. The chain uses TRBV20-1 and TRBJ2-3; 8 bases line up with TRBD1. V lost 6 bases, J lost 1 base, and 6 bases stayed unmatched. This CDR3 is built from 14 residues. CDR1 and CDR2 from the germline V gene are DFQATT and SNEGSKA (reference sequence). CDR3 nucleotide sequence: TGCAGTGCCACACCGGGACAGGGCACAGATACGCAGTATTTT. It encodes CSATPGQGTDTQYF.

J is TRBJ2-7 and V is TRBV29-1; 9 positions agree with TRBD1. The CDR3 runs to 12 residues. Trimming took 7 bases from V and 6 from J; bases not matched to a gene: 7. Germline lookup yields CDR1 SQVTM and CDR2 ANQGSEA. The CDR3 nucleotides are TGCAGCGGCGGGACAGGGCGTTCCGAGCAGTACTTC. This codes for CSGGTGRSEQYF.

The rearrangement links TRBV7-2 to TRBJ2-3, with D possibly matching TRBD1 (5 bases). CDR1 is SGHTA and CDR2 is FQGNSA in the germline V gene. This CDR3 region has 16 residues. V lost 8 bases and J 4 bases, leaving 22 bases between the germline ends. The chain's CDR3 is CASPPRAGGAPDTQYF. CDR3 in DNA: TGTGCCAGCCCTCCCAGGGCCGGCGGTGCCCCAGATACGCAGTATTTT.

The chain couples TRBV28 to TRBJ2-1, with D possibly matching TRBD2 (5 bases). The germline V gene has CDR1 MDHEN and CDR2 SYDVKM. The CDR3 runs 15 residues. V was trimmed by 2 bases and J by 8 bases, leaving 16 bases between them. CDR3 bases: TGTGCCAGCAGTTTAAAGCGCCAGGACTGGGATGAGCAGTTCTTC. Its protein is CASSLKRQDWDEQFF. Full variable domain (remainder filled in from reference TRBV28 and TRBJ2-1): DVKVTQSSRYLVKRTGEKVFLECVQDMDHENMFWYRQDPGLGLRLIYFSYDVKMKEKGDIPEGYSVSREKKERFSLILESASTNQTSMYLCASSLKRQDWDEQFFGPGTRLTVL.

This clonotype was counted a single time. This chain connects TRBV12-5 to TRBJ2-1; D is unresolved. Germline V lookup: CDR1 LGHNT, CDR2 FRNRAP. CDR3 length equals 13 residues. V dropped 7 bases and J dropped 0 bases, with 7 bases sitting between them. CDR3 DNA: TGTGCTAGTGCCGGATTCTCCTACAATGAGCAGTTCTTC. Residues: CASAGFSYNEQFF.

J is TRBJ2-5 and V is TRBV29-1; TRBD1 matches at 7 bases. CDR3 length: 13 residues. After removal of 7 bases from V and 1 base from J, the junction contained 6 bases not matched to a gene. Per germline, CDR1 SQVTM and CDR2 ANQGSEA. The CDR3 nucleotides are TGCAGCGCAACTTCAGGGGGCCAAGAGACCCAGTACTTC. This translates into CSATSGGQETQYF.

The chain employs TRBV6-5 and TRBJ1-4; the match to TRBD1 covers 9 bases. There are 15 residues in the CDR3. V shed 4 bases and J 3 bases; nucleotides not matched to a gene: 3. CDR1 and CDR2 from the germline V gene are MNHEY and SVGAGI. The CDR3 nucleotides read TGTGCCAGCAGTTCCCGGGACAGGGCTAATGAAAAACTGTTTTTT. It is translated as CASSSRDRANEKLFF.

The rearrangement joins TRBV29-1 to TRBJ1-6; 10 bases are a match to TRBD1. From germline, CDR1 is SQVTM and CDR2 ANQGSEA. The CDR3 length is 13 residues. The ends lost 4 bases at V and 10 bases at J; junction bases unmatched: 4. DNA for the CDR3: TGCAGCGTTGGGGACAGGGGCAGCTCACCCCTCCACTTT. Translating gives CSVGDRGSSPLHF.

The chain links TRBV19 to TRBJ1-5; perhaps TRBD1 as D (5 bases). Germline V CDR1 and CDR2: LNHDA, SQIVND (reference sequence). Trimming pared 6 bases from V and 3 bases from J, leaving 9 bases between. This CDR3 region has 13 residues. CDR3 in amino acids: CASRRQHNQPQHF. DNA for the CDR3: TGTGCCAGTAGAAGACAGCACAATCAGCCCCAGCATTTT.

The V and J genes are TRBV30 and TRBJ1-3; maybe TRBD1 (5 bases). This CDR3 contains 13 residues. Between the trimmed V and J ends, which lost 4 bases and 4 bases, there was a span of 11 bases. CDR1 and CDR2 (germline): GTSNPN, SVGIG (reference sequence). The CDR3 spells CAWTQGVGNTIYF. CDR3 sequence (DNA): TGTGCCTGGACCCAGGGTGTGGGAAACACCATATATTTT.

This clonotype was detected only once. The V and J genes are TRBV2 and TRBJ1-1; TRBD1 might be the D (5 bases). V lost 2 bases to trimming and J lost 11 bases, with 15 bases between them. This CDR3 region has 13 residues. Germline assignment: CDR1 SNHLY and CDR2 FYNNEI. DNA for the CDR3: TGTGCCAGCAGTGAAATCCGGGGGGTTGGGGCTTTCTTT. It encodes CASSEIRGVGAFF.

V usage is TRBV25-1 and J usage is TRBJ2-5; the match to TRBD2 covers 13 bases. The CDR3 contains 15 residues. CDR1 and CDR2 (germline): MGHDK, SYGVNS. V lost 4 bases, J lost 10 bases, and 9 bases stayed unmatched. As DNA, the CDR3 is TGTGCCAGCAGTGGGTGGACTAGCGGGAGTAGAGACCAGTACTTC. Protein sequence: CASSGWTSGSRDQYF.

The rearrangement joins TRBV2 to TRBJ2-4; the match to TRBD2 covers 8 bases. In germline, CDR1 is SNHLY, CDR2 FYNNEI. This CDR3 contains 15 residues. V was pared by 2 bases and J by 4 bases, with 4 bases of the junction left unmatched. DNA of the CDR3: TGTGCCAGCAGTGAACGTAGCGGGGCAAAAAACATTCAGTACTTC. It yields the protein CASSERSGAKNIQYF.

The V call is TRBV7-2, the J call TRBJ1-1; TRBD1 agrees at 7 bases. The germline CDR1 and CDR2 sequences are SGHTA and FQGNSA. This CDR3 has 16 amino acids. V lost 5 bases to trimming and J lost 0 bases; unmatched junction nucleotides: 9. CDR3 bases: TGTGCCAGCAGCCGACAGGGAATGAGTTTGAACACTGAAGCTTTCTTT. Protein: CASSRQGMSLNTEAFF.

V and J are TRBV19 and TRBJ1-6; 9 bases map to TRBD1. V trimming: 5 bases; J trimming: 9 bases; junction bases outside the gene matches: 11. Germline V gene sequence: CDR1 LNHDA, CDR2 SQIVND (reference sequence). The CDR3 spans 16 residues. The chain's CDR3 is CASSSRDRERSSPLHF. The CDR3 region has the DNA TGTGCCAGTAGTTCGCGGGACAGGGAAAGAAGTTCACCCCTCCACTTT.

The chain has TRBV25-1 and TRBJ2-6, with D possibly being TRBD1 or TRBD2 (6 bases each). The CDR3 has 15 residues. CDR1 is MGHDK, CDR2 SYGVNS, per germline. Trimming took off 7 bases at V and 2 bases at J, with 12 bases between the two ends. The CDR3 coding sequence is TGTGCCAGCACACAGGGAGGTACTGGGGCCAACGTCCTGACTTTC. It yields the protein CASTQGGTGANVLTF.